The next 32 T cell receptor beta chains were all read from a single sample in a study of blood T cell repertoires in COVID-19. This table comes from immunoSEQ multiplex PCR, and its TCRdb copy is limited to in-frame clones, with some not included. Among about 120,000 clones listed, around 81% were seen once. The sample consisted of peripheral blood. Receptors were obtained from an older man with acute or convalescent COVID-19.

This chain connects TRBV18 to TRBJ1-6, with 7 bases identical to TRBD1. The germline V gene encodes CDR1 KGHSH and CDR2 LQKENI. Trimming removed 1 base from V and 7 bases from J; junction bases left unmatched: 4. The CDR3 length is 15 residues. The CDR3 DNA is TGTGCCAGCTCACCACAGGGGACAGTAAATTCACCCCTCCACTTT. As protein: CASSPQGTVNSPLHF. Based on the CDR3 plus reference TRBV18 and TRBJ1-6, the full variable domain is NAGVMQNPRHLVRRRGQEARLRCSPMKGHSHVYWYRQLPEEGLKFMVYLQKENIIDESGMPKERFSAEFPKEGPSILRIQQVVRGDSAAYFCASSPQGTVNSPLHFGNGTRLTVT.

This clone was counted once. The chain has TRBV7-9 and TRBJ2-1, with 16 positions matching TRBD2. Losses at the gene ends were 4 bases for V and 6 bases for J; bases not matched to a gene: 12. This CDR3 spans 19 amino acids. Per the germline V gene, CDR1 is SEHNR and CDR2 is FQNEAQ (reference sequence). As DNA, the CDR3 is TGTGCCAGCAGCTACCCCGTGGGGACTAGCGGGGGGGCGGGCAATGAGCAGTTCTTC. It codes for CASSYPVGTSGGAGNEQFF.

This chain joins TRBV12-3 or TRBV12-4 and TRBJ2-7; 8 nucleotides line up with TRBD1. The CDR3 has 13 residues. Trimming cost V 6 bases and J 7 bases; bases outside gene matches: 8. CDR3 nucleotides: TGTGCCAGCAGGCGGGACAGGTTAAGGGAGCAGTACTTC. This encodes CASRRDRLREQYF.

V is TRBV4-3 and J is TRBJ1-6; D might be TRBD1 (5 bases). Per the germline V gene, CDR1 is LGHNA and CDR2 is YSLEER. The CDR3 loop spans 14 amino acids. Trimming removed 5 bases at V and 5 bases at J, with 10 bases between. In DNA, the CDR3 is TGCGCCAGCAGCATAGTAGGGGATAATTCACCCCTCCACTTT. This codes for CASSIVGDNSPLHF.

The rearrangement joins TRBV19 to TRBJ1-4; D may be TRBD1 (5 bases). This CDR3 contains 12 residues. The V and J ends lost 4 bases and 6 bases respectively, with 6 bases between them. Germline V gives CDR1 LNHDA, CDR2 SQIVND (reference sequence). The CDR3: CASSTGYEKLFF. CDR3 DNA: TGTGCCAGTAGTACAGGGTATGAAAAACTGTTTTTT. The full variable domain, rest sourced from reference TRBV19 and TRBJ1-4, is DGGITQSPKYLFRKEGQNVTLSCEQNLNHDAMYWYRQDPGQGLRLIYYSQIVNDFQKGDIAEGYSVSREKKESFPLTVTSAQKNPTAFYLCASSTGYEKLFFGSGTQLSVL.

The chain employs TRBV3-1 (or the pseudogene TRBV3-2) and TRBJ1-2; TRBD1 matches 7 bases. The V gene's germline CDR1 is LGHDT and CDR2 YNNKEL (reference sequence). With V trimmed by 0 bases and J by 6 bases, 10 bases remained unmatched. This CDR3 is built from 16 residues. The CDR3 protein is CASSQDHRGRGNGYTF. The DNA for the CDR3 is TGTGCCAGCAGCCAAGACCACAGGGGACGCGGTAATGGCTACACCTTC.

This chain connects TRBV20-1 to TRBJ1-1; D unclear. The CDR3 covers 11 residues. Per the germline V gene, CDR1 is DFQATT and CDR2 is SNEGSKA (reference sequence). V gave up 7 bases and J gave up 6 bases, with 12 bases separating them. The CDR3 coding sequence is TGCAGTGTTTCTCAACGGGCTGAAGCTTTCTTT. Amino acids: CSVSQRAEAFF.

This chain links TRBV19 with TRBJ1-5, with a tentative D call TRBD1 (6 bases). V gave up 3 bases and J gave up 6 bases, with 15 bases separating them. This CDR3 is 15 amino acids long. From germline, CDR1 is LNHDA and CDR2 SQIVND (reference sequence). The CDR3 region is CASSMPGVWGQPQHF. In nucleotides, the CDR3 is TGTGCCAGTAGTATGCCAGGGGTATGGGGTCAGCCCCAGCATTTT.

This clone is deemed medium-sized. The chain couples TRBV7-3 to TRBJ1-1; D gene unclear. Between the trimmed V and J ends, which lost 1 base and 6 bases, there was a span of 21 bases. This CDR3 has 17 amino acids. From germline, CDR1 is SGHTA and CDR2 FQGTGA. The CDR3 spells CASSLIGGSSPLAEAFF. The DNA for the CDR3 is TGTGCCAGCAGCTTAATTGGCGGCAGTTCCCCACTCGCTGAAGCTTTCTTT.

The chain joins TRBV7-3 to TRBJ1-6; 7 bases align to TRBD1. Losses at the gene ends were 6 bases for V and 10 bases for J; bases not matched to a gene: 6. CDR3 length equals 13 residues. CDR1 and CDR2 from the germline V gene are SGHTA and FQGTGA. The chain's CDR3 is CASSPGGGSPLHF. In nucleotides, the CDR3 is TGTGCCAGCAGTCCTGGAGGGGGCTCACCCCTCCACTTT.

The chain is built from TRBV6-2 or TRBV6-3 and TRBJ1-2; D unresolved. The germline V gene encodes CDR1 MNHEY and CDR2 SVGEGT. The CDR3 covers 11 residues. Trimming pared 6 bases from V and 4 bases from J, leaving 6 bases between. The CDR3 loop is CASSPAYGYTF. In DNA form, the CDR3 reads TGTGCCAGCAGCCCGGCCTATGGCTACACCTTC.

This chain connects TRBV3-1 (or the pseudogene TRBV3-2) to TRBJ2-3, with 10 positions matching TRBD2. The germline V gene encodes CDR1 LGHDT and CDR2 YNNKEL (reference sequence). V was clipped by 1 base and J by 6 bases; unmatched bases: 4. The CDR3 length is 15 residues. The DNA for the CDR3 is TGTGCCAGCAGCCAAGTAGCGGGGGGCAGGGATACGCAGTATTTT. Translating it yields CASSQVAGGRDTQYF.

This clone has more than one count but fewer than ten. The chain couples TRBV3-1 (or the pseudogene TRBV3-2) to TRBJ1-1; 10 bases align to TRBD1. CDR3 size: 15 residues. The V gene end was trimmed by 4 bases and the J gene end by 2 bases; junction bases not matched to a gene: 4. Germline V gene sequence: CDR1 LGHDT, CDR2 YNNKEL (reference sequence). CDR3 region: CASSPRDRGNTEAFF. For the CDR3, the DNA is TGTGCCAGCAGCCCCCGGGACAGGGGTAACACTGAAGCTTTCTTT.

The rearrangement uses TRBV19 and TRBJ1-1, with a tentative D call TRBD1 (6 bases). Germline V lookup: CDR1 LNHDA, CDR2 SQIVND (reference sequence). The CDR3 covers 17 residues. V gave up 4 bases and J gave up 4 bases, with 22 bases separating them. The CDR3: CASSTHPSGASGTEAFF. DNA for the CDR3: TGTGCCAGTAGTACGCATCCCTCAGGGGCCTCGGGCACTGAAGCTTTCTTT.

This chain uses TRBV11-3 with TRBJ2-7; D call uncertain. The germline CDR1 and CDR2 sequences are SGHNT and YENEEA. V lost 1 base, J lost 2 bases, and 6 bases lay in between. The CDR3 extends over 13 amino acids. CDR3 sequence reads: CASSLANTYEQYF. Written as DNA, the CDR3 is TGTGCCAGCAGCTTAGCCAACACCTACGAGCAGTACTTC.

This clone was found a few times. The chain carries TRBV18 and TRBJ2-3; weak D call: TRBD1 (5 bases). The germline V gene encodes CDR1 KGHSH and CDR2 LQKENI. V was cut by 2 bases and J by 5 bases, with 20 bases left in between. The CDR3 loop spans 17 amino acids. The CDR3 protein is CASSPTDRGYTIDTQYF. CDR3 in DNA: TGTGCCAGCTCACCAACGGATAGGGGTTACACCATAGATACGCAGTATTTT.

CDR3: CASTDASGGSETQYF. CDR3 DNA: TGTGCCAGCACAGATGCTTCAGGGGGCAGTGAGACCCAGTACTTC. The V gene is TRBV2, the J gene TRBJ2-5; 8 bases align to TRBD1. V lost 7 bases and J lost 5; bases outside the gene matches: 12. Germline CDR1 SNHLY, CDR2 FYNNEI. The CDR3 covers 15 residues.

The chain joins TRBV2 to TRBJ1-2; D remains unclear. The germline CDR1 and CDR2 sequences are SNHLY and FYNNEI. This CDR3 comprises 12 residues. V lost 7 bases and J lost 2, with 8 bases in between. The CDR3, as DNA: TGTGCCAGCATGGAGGGAAACTATGGCTACACCTTC. Its protein product is CASMEGNYGYTF.

This chain uses TRBV6-6 with TRBJ2-5, with D tentatively TRBD1 (6 bases). The CDR3 sequence is 16 residues long. Per the germline V gene, CDR1 is MNHNY and CDR2 is SVGAGI (reference sequence). With 0 bases removed from V and 5 bases from J, the gap between germline ends came to 16 bases. For the CDR3, the DNA is TGTGCCAGCAGTTACTCCCACAGGGTTGGTGAGGAGACCCAGTACTTC. Translated, it gives CASSYSHRVGEETQYF.

This chain joins TRBV19 and TRBJ1-5, with TRBD1 as a possible D gene (5 bases). CDR3 length: 14 amino acids. V lost 3 bases to trimming and J lost 4 bases, with 10 bases between them. CDR1 is LNHDA and CDR2 is SQIVND in the germline V gene (reference sequence). The CDR3 DNA reads TGTGCCAGTAGTATTTTGGGGGGGAATCAGCCCCAGCATTTT. It codes for CASSILGGNQPQHF.

The J gene is TRBJ2-3, the V gene TRBV7-2, with TRBD2 as a possible D gene (6 bases). CDR3 size: 15 residues. Germline V lookup: CDR1 SGHTA, CDR2 FQGNSA. V was clipped by 2 bases and J by 6 bases, with 15 bases between them. The CDR3 DNA is TGTGCCAGCAGCTTAAAAGCGGGTAAATGGGATACGCAGTATTTT. Amino acid sequence: CASSLKAGKWDTQYF.

This chain uses TRBV9 with TRBJ2-5; TRBD1 agrees at 7 bases. The CDR3 length is 15 residues. The germline CDR1 and CDR2 sequences are SGDLS and YYNGEE. V dropped 4 bases and J dropped 1; count of bases not matched to a gene: 7. CDR3 nucleotides: TGTGCCAGCAGCACCCGGGACAGTAGCCAAGAGACCCAGTACTTC. Amino acids: CASSTRDSSQETQYF.

This rearrangement joins TRBV5-8 to TRBJ2-1, with no clear D. CDR1 and CDR2 (germline): SGHTS, YDEGEE. V was shortened by 0 bases and J by 6 bases, with 4 bases between the two germline ends. This CDR3 has 12 residues. The CDR3 nucleotides are TGTGCCAGCAGCTTGGGCGCCAATGAGCAGTTCTTC. This codes for CASSLGANEQFF.

V is TRBV19 and J is TRBJ1-2; 7 bases are shared with TRBD1. Germline lookup yields CDR1 LNHDA and CDR2 SQIVND (reference sequence). The junction had 6 bases not matched to a gene; V was cut back by 4 bases and J by 1 base. The CDR3 spans 15 residues. CDR3 nucleotide sequence: TGTGCCAGTAGTACAGGGACAGCGTTTAACTATGGCTACACCTTC. It codes for CASSTGTAFNYGYTF.

This clone was recorded once. V and J are TRBV18 and TRBJ2-7; TRBD1 matches at 7 bases. The V and J ends lost 3 bases and 2 bases, in that order; junction bases with no gene match: 1. The CDR3 runs to 13 residues. Per germline, CDR1 KGHSH and CDR2 LQKENI. CDR3 region: CASSPGTAYEQYF. CDR3 DNA sequence: TGTGCCAGCTCACCCGGGACAGCCTACGAGCAGTACTTC.

This clone occurred a few times. The rearrangement joins TRBV30 to TRBJ1-6, with TRBD1 matching over 9 bases. J lost 9 bases, V lost 3 bases, and 9 bases had no gene match. CDR3 size: 15 residues. CDR1 GTSNPN and CDR2 SVGIG come from the germline V gene (reference sequence). This CDR3 reads CAWSDYGTGFSPLHF. CDR3 coding DNA: TGTGCCTGGAGCGATTACGGGACAGGGTTTTCACCCCTCCACTTT.

This rearrangement joins TRBV7-2 to TRBJ1-6, with D hard to call. The length of the CDR3 is 14 residues. V gave up 5 bases and J gave up 15 bases, with 20 bases separating them. Germline CDR1 SGHTA, CDR2 FQGNSA. CDR3 loop: CASSVSANSPNLHF. The CDR3 DNA follows: TGTGCCAGCAGCGTTTCTGCTAATTCACCGAACCTCCACTTT.

The chain employs TRBV4-2 and TRBJ1-1; 7 bases fit TRBD1. Unmatched junction bases numbered 3, after V lost 1 base and J lost 4 bases. In germline, CDR1 is LGHNA, CDR2 YNFKEQ. The CDR3 covers 14 residues. The chain's CDR3 is CASSQGGTATEAFF. CDR3 nucleotides: TGTGCCAGCAGCCAAGGTGGGACAGCCACTGAAGCTTTCTTT.

This clone was observed once. The chain links TRBV19 to TRBJ1-2, with D maybe TRBD1 (5 bases). The CDR3 is 15 amino acids. Per germline, CDR1 LNHDA and CDR2 SQIVND (reference sequence). The V and J ends lost 5 bases and 7 bases respectively, with 20 bases between them. The CDR3 DNA is TGTGCCAGTAGTGTCGACAGTACACCCTATGGTGGCTACACCTTC. It encodes CASSVDSTPYGGYTF.

This chain joins TRBV6-5 and TRBJ2-5, with a possible D match to TRBD2 (7 bases). Germline-derived CDR1 and CDR2 are MNHEY and SVGAGI. Trimming took 4 bases from V and 3 from J, leaving 12 bases between them. The CDR3 consists of 14 residues. CDR3 region: CASSLLGGEETQYF. The CDR3 DNA is TGTGCCAGCAGTTTGTTAGGGGGGGAAGAGACCCAGTACTTC.

This clone appeared once. This chain joins TRBV3-1 (or the pseudogene TRBV3-2) and TRBJ2-5, with D perhaps TRBD1 (5 bases). V was clipped by 4 bases and J by 7 bases, with 7 bases between them. The CDR3 runs 11 residues. The V gene's germline CDR1 is LGHDT and CDR2 YNNKEL (reference sequence). CDR3 in DNA: TGTGCCAGCAGCCGAAGGGGGACCCAGTACTTC. Its translation is CASSRRGTQYF.

J is TRBJ2-5 and V is TRBV25-1; TRBD2 agrees at 8 bases. The germline CDR1 and CDR2 sequences are MGHDK and SYGVNS. Unmatched junction bases numbered 4, after V lost 1 base and J lost 0 bases. CDR3 length equals 16 residues. CDR3 DNA sequence: TGTGCCAGCAGTGAATTAGGCGGGGGGTACCAAGAGACCCAGTACTTC. Translated, it gives CASSELGGGYQETQYF.